The entry that follows covers one TCR beta chain sequence. This clone's antigen is unknown. It has no much larger one-base neighbor in the sample; base qualities were not kept. The CDR3 contains 16 residues, cysteine and phenylalanine counted. CDR3 DNA only is kept here, 48 bases in frame from base 1. V trim: 1 base; J trim: 1 base; unmatched bases: 6. CDR1 and CDR2, per the germline V gene, are ENHRY and SYGVKD. Peripheral blood CD8+ and CD4+ T cells from healthy donors, Susac syndrome patients and multiple sclerosis patients were profiled using high-throughput TCR beta sequencing. The Susac syndrome patients fulfilled recently defined diagnostic criteria for either definite or probable disease. CD8+ TEMRA cells were enriched by FACS, while bulk CD8+ and CD4+ T cells were purified by magnetic negative isolation. Blood was drawn into EDTA tubes, processed within 24 hours, and PBMCs were isolated by density gradient centrifugation. PBMCs intended for TCR sequencing were cryopreserved in liquid nitrogen and were subsequently thawed in a 37 degrees C water bath. Purity of sorted or isolated CD4+, CD8+ and CD8+ TEMRA cells was at least 90%.

The sample originates from a study of CD8 T cells in Susac syndrome (dated by TCRdb to 2018 to 2020). For the wider study: Of the Susac syndrome patients who were sequenced, six had clinically active disease and roughly 8 were in clinical remission. The study used repertoire sequencing to test whether antigen drove CD8+ T cell activation and differentiation in Susac syndrome. At the time of blood withdrawal, Susac syndrome patients were either therapy-naive, taking corticosteroids (with some also receiving IVIg), or on IVIg alone.

General conclusions and limits of the study: In patients with Susac syndrome, the CD4+ T cell repertoire showed no detectable clonal expansion. The number of individuals in the TCR sequencing and HLA analysis was recognized as being relatively small.

RNA was extracted using the RNeasy kit, and about 0.5 to 1 ug of the RNA was reverse transcribed with random hexamers. The immunoSEQ multiplex PCR assay, which covers 54 Vbeta and 13 Jbeta segments, was used to amplify TCR beta CDR3 regions. PCR amplification bias was corrected by using a synthetic template baseline for primer optimization and computational correction. The source study handled its data this way. Reads were annotated to V, D and J genes according to IMGT and were analyzed with immunoSEQ Analyzer, with only productive sequences retained. Clonality was calculated as one minus the Shannon entropy normalized by log2 of the number of productive unique sequences. For each patient and control, public and private clones were evaluated among the 100 most prevalent clones. A clone was defined as Susac-specific if it was absent from the healthy and MS cohorts, from around 960 published viral clones and from other ImmuneACCESS disease sequences. The public reads were reanalyzed by TCRdb: fastp trimming at Q25, MiXCR alignment, in-frame beta chains only. Rows merge per CDR3 protein into single entries with the most common DNA and genes. TCRdb, not the original authors, processed these V and J calls. This sample gives approximately 190,000 distinct CDR3 sequences in total; around 95% of them show up just once. The top ten clones comprise 0.09% to 0.1% of the sample.

The sequence joins TRBV10-3 to TRBJ2-7, with 8 middle bases fitting TRBD2. Sequencing was performed on CD4+ T cells from PBMCs. The sequence was collected from a human donor with Susac syndrome. The bases are TGTGCCATCAGTGAGTGGGAAGCGGGGGAGTCCTACGAGCAGTACTTC. It is translated as CAISEWEAGESYEQYF.